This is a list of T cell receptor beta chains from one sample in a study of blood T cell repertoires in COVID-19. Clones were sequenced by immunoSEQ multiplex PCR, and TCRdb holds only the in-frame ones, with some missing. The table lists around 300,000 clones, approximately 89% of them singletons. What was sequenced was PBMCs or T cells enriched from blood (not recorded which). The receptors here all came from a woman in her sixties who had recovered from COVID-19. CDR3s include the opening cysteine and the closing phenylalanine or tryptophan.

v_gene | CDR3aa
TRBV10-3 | CAIRAQGENTEAFF
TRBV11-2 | CASSLVINSGSNTGELFF
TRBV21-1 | CASSKEVPSGSNEQFF
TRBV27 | CASSRPGTLVDGYTF
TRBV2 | CASSESGELFF
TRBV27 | CASSPGTRQGVDTQYF
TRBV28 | CASSDPRGPETEKLFF
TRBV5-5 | CASSRGIVGRNSNQPQHF
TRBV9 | CASRGLAGRKEETQYF
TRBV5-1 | CASSQGQVYTGELFF
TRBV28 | CASIRGRGQPQHF
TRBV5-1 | CASSGTSGFQETQYF
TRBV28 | CASSFRLAGADTQYF
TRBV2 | CASSRRTGGTDTQYF
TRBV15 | CATSRPGSGETQYF
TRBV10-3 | CATERDREDNEQFF
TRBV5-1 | CASRVAGGLIYEQYF
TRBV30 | CAWKRGLNYGYTF
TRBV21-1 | CASSSRDRGRANYGYTF
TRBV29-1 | CSVVRQGGGYTF
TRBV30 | CAWSPGHSYEQYF
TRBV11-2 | CASSLFASASYEQYF
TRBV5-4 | CASSLLGGNSPLHF
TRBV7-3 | CASSSALRTDTQYF
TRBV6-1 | CASSESGGASNEQFF
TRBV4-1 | CASSLRTGLNSMNTEAFF
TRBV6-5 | CASSLQGLNTEAFF
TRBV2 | CASSALQGYEQFF
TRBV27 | CASSHIRDRVDQPQHF
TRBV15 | CATSRGGAVPGYTF
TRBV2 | CATAGGFEAFF
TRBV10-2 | CAVRTGDFLVYGYTF
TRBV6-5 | CASTTLGTEAFF
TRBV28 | CASSSTGFIPYEQYF
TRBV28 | CASSPGQGDSPLHF
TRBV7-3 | CASSLRPPPGGELFF
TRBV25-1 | CASSEFGGLTEAFF
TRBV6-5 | CASRGGGSNQPQHF
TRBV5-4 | CASSPSGPASGGAVETQYF
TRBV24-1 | CATSGFSRQGSYNEQFF